The next 8 T cell receptor beta chains were all read from a single sample in a study of tissue T cells after allogeneic stem cell transplantation. Generated by immunoSEQ multiplex PCR, the TCRdb table keeps only in-frame clones and is missing some. The sample shows 6,000 or so clones, roughly 59% of them seen only once. The sample here was tissue from the jejunum, taken at autopsy. These receptors were obtained from a male donor older than 55 with lung cancer.

This clone was observed a handful of times. The V gene is TRBV4-1, the J gene TRBJ2-3, with D uncertain. Trimming left V 0 bases short and J 2 bases short, with 18 bases between. The CDR3 extends over 18 amino acids. Per the germline V gene, CDR1 is MGHRA and CDR2 is YSYEKL. The CDR3 DNA follows: TGCGCCAGCAGCCAAGATGGAAGTGACACCTCTTACACAGATACGCAGTATTTT. As protein: CASSQDGSDTSYTDTQYF.

CDR3 loop: CASRQGDEISGELFF. The CDR3 DNA reads TGTGCCAGTAGGCAGGGGGACGAGATCTCCGGGGAGCTGTTTTTT. The chain couples TRBV19 to TRBJ2-2; TRBD1 agrees at 7 bases. The CDR3 spans 15 residues. In germline, CDR1 is LNHDA, CDR2 SQIVND (reference sequence). Trimming cost V 6 bases and J 6 bases; bases outside gene matches: 10.

The chain employs TRBV12-3 or TRBV12-4 and TRBJ2-7; no definite D call. Trimming shortened V by 7 bases and J by 5 bases, and 12 bases separated the two germline ends. The CDR3 totals 12 residues. The CDR3 DNA reads as TGTGCCAGCAAGTATGGGCCCAACGAGCAGTACTTC. This encodes CASKYGPNEQYF.

By share of the sample, this clone is hyperexpanded. V and J are TRBV10-3 and TRBJ2-7, with D unclear. Trimming took off 8 bases at V and 2 bases at J, with 16 bases between the two ends. The CDR3 has 14 residues. The germline V gene encodes CDR1 ENHRY and CDR2 SYGVKD. The CDR3 reads CAIGVSDGAYEQYF. DNA of the CDR3: TGTGCCATCGGGGTTTCTGACGGAGCCTACGAGCAGTACTTC.

The chain joins TRBV11-2 to TRBJ2-1; TRBD2 matches at 10 bases. The CDR3 length is 15 residues. J lost 5 bases, V lost 6 bases, and 7 bases had no gene match. Germline CDR1 is SGHAT and CDR2 is FQNNGV. The CDR3: CASRSLAGVHNEQFF. The CDR3 DNA sequence: TGTGCCAGCAGATCTCTAGCGGGAGTCCACAATGAGCAGTTCTTC.

This rearrangement joins TRBV11-2 to TRBJ2-6; D is possibly TRBD1 (6 bases). The ends were cut back, 5 bases at V and 0 bases at J, with 11 bases in the middle. The CDR3 extends over 16 amino acids. CDR1 and CDR2 from the germline V gene are SGHAT and FQNNGV. In DNA, the CDR3 is TGTGCCAGCAGCCACTGGACAGACTCTGGGGCCAACGTCCTGACTTTC. Translation gives CASSHWTDSGANVLTF.

The rearrangement links TRBV4-1 to TRBJ1-5; no reliable D call. Trimming removed 2 bases at V and 3 bases at J, with 5 bases between. Germline assignment: CDR1 MGHRA and CDR2 YSYEKL. The CDR3 length is 13 residues. For the CDR3, the DNA is TGCGCCAGCAGCCAAACACTCAATCAGCCCCAGCATTTT. It specifies CASSQTLNQPQHF.

The J gene is TRBJ2-3, the V gene TRBV5-6; TRBD2 might be the D (6 bases). CDR3 length equals 15 residues. Trimming removed 0 bases from V and 2 bases from J, with 10 bases in between. Germline CDR1 is SGHDT and CDR2 is YYEEEE. CDR3 residues: CASSLGTTITDTQYF. CDR3 nucleotides: TGTGCCAGCAGCTTGGGGACTACCATCACAGATACGCAGTATTTT.